This T cell receptor beta chain was identified in a study of cytomegalovirus exposure and HLA in healthy donors. Study results and limitations: In a later analysis, specific HLA alleles were associated with over 15,000 TCR beta sequences at a 0.05 false discovery rate. As was reported, the HLA-A and HLA-B alleles of most subjects were accurately predicted from TCR beta sequences. Several of the most significant clusters were apparently associated with common viral pathogens in a later analysis. Presence/absence comparisons presumed near-even sequencing depth among donors.

Only a few counts were recorded for this clone. Its antigen is as yet unknown. The V gene's germline CDR1 is SEHNR and CDR2 FQNEAQ (reference sequence). This CDR3 is built from 15 residues. V trimming: 5 bases; J trimming: 10 bases; junction bases outside the gene matches: 9. 13 Jbeta primers and 60 Vbeta primers were used for the PCR. The repertoire was sequenced with immunoSEQ multiplex PCR; TCRdb's copy has only in-frame clones and lacks some. This sample yields about 93,000 clones, of which around 74% are seen a single time; under 2.5% belongs to the top ten. The specimen was PBMCs. The TCR sequence derives from a boy aged 5-17 years in good health and CMV-seronegative. The chain is built from TRBV7-9 and TRBJ1-6; 9 nucleotides line up with TRBD1. CDR3 coding DNA: TGTGCCAGCAGCCCCCGGGGACAGGGAGACTCACCCCTCCACTTT. This gives the protein CASSPRGQGDSPLHF. Complete variable domain (other parts from reference TRBV7-9 and TRBJ1-6): DTGVSQNPRHKITKRGQNVTFRCDPISEHNRLYWYRQTLGQGPEFLTYFQNEAQLEKSRLLSDRFSAERPKGSFSTLEIQRTEQGDSAMYLCASSPRGQGDSPLHFGNGTRLTVT.